Each of the 16 T cell receptor beta chains below was sequenced from the same sample in a study of cytomegalovirus exposure and HLA in healthy donors. PCR employed 60 Vbeta and 13 Jbeta primers. Using immunoSEQ multiplex PCR, the repertoire was profiled, and TCRdb retains in-frame clones only, with some absent. The sample lists about 150,000 clones; about 76% were seen once. The sequenced material came from PBMCs. These receptors were obtained from a male donor in good health and CMV-seronegative.

The chain links TRBV6-5 to TRBJ1-2; possibly TRBD1 for D (6 bases). Between the trimmed V and J ends, which lost 0 bases and 4 bases, there was a span of 6 bases. CDR3 size: 13 residues. Per germline, CDR1 MNHEY and CDR2 SVGAGI. The CDR3 is CASSYSQGYGYTF. Written as DNA, the CDR3 is TGTGCCAGCAGTTACTCACAGGGCTATGGCTACACCTTC.

J is TRBJ2-7 and V is TRBV29-1; 8 positions match TRBD1. Germline lookup yields CDR1 SQVTM and CDR2 ANQGSEA. Trimming took 7 bases from V and 5 from J; bases not matched to a gene: 16. The CDR3 runs 15 residues. The CDR3 nucleotides are TGCAGCGCCCGGAAGATGCAGGGGGCAAACGACGAGCAGTACTTC. It translates to CSARKMQGANDEQYF.

V usage is TRBV9 and J usage is TRBJ1-3; no clear D. Trimming cost V 7 bases and J 0 bases, with 11 bases left between them. The germline gives CDR1 SGDLS, CDR2 YYNGEE. This CDR3 contains 14 residues. CDR3 protein: CASRGSLSGNTIYF. The CDR3 DNA reads TGTGCCAGCCGGGGTAGCCTCTCTGGAAACACCATATATTTT.

The chain employs TRBV5-4 and TRBJ2-5, with 7 bases that match TRBD1. V lost 0 bases to trimming and J lost 4 bases; unmatched junction nucleotides: 9. Germline loops: CDR1 SGHNT, CDR2 YYREEE (reference sequence). This CDR3 spans 16 amino acids. The CDR3 coding sequence is TGTGCCAGCAGCTTGGGAGGAACAGGGGTGGGAGAGACCCAGTACTTC. This sequence encodes CASSLGGTGVGETQYF.

The rearrangement uses TRBV27 and TRBJ1-1, with TRBD1 matching 10 bases. Germline CDR1 reads MNHEY; CDR2 reads SMNVEV (reference sequence). The CDR3 spans 15 residues. J lost 4 bases, V lost 4 bases, and 6 bases had no gene match. This CDR3 is CASSSLDRGFTEAFF. DNA for the CDR3: TGTGCCAGCAGTTCCCTGGACAGGGGGTTCACTGAAGCTTTCTTT.

Comment on this clone: Germline is not matched at one junction end, which may reflect a read error. This chain uses TRBV4-1 with TRBJ2-7; 12 bases line up with TRBD2. Germline V lookup: CDR1 MGHRA, CDR2 YSYEKL. The CDR3 runs 16 residues. This CDR3 is CASSQPLAGGSYGQYF. In DNA form, the CDR3 reads TGCGCCAGCAGCCAACCACTAGCGGGGGGCTCCTACGGGCAGTACTTC.

The chain recombines TRBV5-5 with TRBJ1-5; 8 bases line up with TRBD1. The ends lost 0 bases at V and 1 base at J; junction bases unmatched: 12. Per germline, CDR1 SGHKS and CDR2 YYEKEE (reference sequence). The CDR3 is 19 amino acids. The CDR3 protein is CASSLDPGGFWGSNQPQHF. CDR3 coding DNA: TGTGCCAGCAGCTTGGATCCAGGGGGCTTCTGGGGGAGCAATCAGCCCCAGCATTTT. Together with reference TRBV5-5 and TRBJ1-5, the CDR3 gives the full variable domain: DAGVTQSPTHLIKTRGQQVTLRCSPISGHKSVSWYQQVLGQGPQFIFQYYEKEERGRGNFPDRFSARQFPNYSSELNVNALLLGDSALYLCASSLDPGGFWGSNQPQHFGDGTRLSIL.

V gene TRBV19 combines with J gene TRBJ1-1; 7 bases fit TRBD1. Trimming cost V 3 bases and J 1 base; bases outside gene matches: 2. The CDR3 extends over 14 amino acids. Looked up from germline, CDR1 is LNHDA and CDR2 is SQIVND (reference sequence). The CDR3 sequence: CASSMYRGNTEAFF. The CDR3 nucleotides are TGTGCCAGTAGTATGTACAGGGGGAACACTGAAGCTTTCTTT. Full variable domain (outside the CDR3, taken from reference TRBV19 and TRBJ1-1): DGGITQSPKYLFRKEGQNVTLSCEQNLNHDAMYWYRQDPGQGLRLIYYSQIVNDFQKGDIAEGYSVSREKKESFPLTVTSAQKNPTAFYLCASSMYRGNTEAFFGQGTRLTVV.

The rearrangement joins TRBV27 to TRBJ1-5; 9 nucleotides agree with TRBD1. The CDR3 spans 14 residues. From germline, CDR1 is MNHEY and CDR2 SMNVEV (reference sequence). The ends lost 6 bases at V and 3 bases at J; junction bases unmatched: 3. This chain's CDR3 is CASRGQGTNQPQHF. The CDR3 DNA sequence: TGTGCCAGCAGGGGACAGGGAACCAATCAGCCCCAGCATTTT.

Points on this clone: At one end the junction does not follow the germline gene, possibly because of a read error. The chain recombines TRBV12-5 with TRBJ2-7; 8 bases match TRBD1. Germline-derived CDR1 and CDR2 are LGHNT and FRNRAP. CDR3 length: 14 amino acids. The CDR3 nucleotides are TGTGCTAGTGGGACCCGGACAGGGTCCTCCGAGCAGTACTTC. It encodes CASGTRTGSSEQYF.

V is TRBV14 and J is TRBJ1-1; D is unresolved. In germline, CDR1 is SGHDN, CDR2 FVKESK. The CDR3 sequence is 12 residues long. Trimming stripped 6 bases from V and 7 bases from J, with 12 bases between. The CDR3 DNA reads as TGTGCCAGCAGTCTAGGCCGCCTTGAAGCTTTCTTT. Translating it yields CASSLGRLEAFF.

The gene calls are TRBV27 and TRBJ2-2, with 7 bases identical to TRBD1. V dropped 7 bases and J dropped 5; count of bases not matched to a gene: 7. CDR3 length equals 14 residues. In germline, CDR1 is MNHEY, CDR2 SMNVEV (reference sequence). CDR3 nucleotide sequence: TGTGCCAGCAAAACAGGGGCAAAGACCGGGGAGCTGTTTTTT. It codes for CASKTGAKTGELFF.

The chain employs TRBV29-1 and TRBJ2-3, with 12 bases fitting TRBD2. Trimming took 4 bases from V and 2 from J; bases not matched to a gene: 7. The CDR3 spans 16 residues. From germline, CDR1 is SQVTM and CDR2 ANQGSEA. The CDR3 sequence: CSVGGTSGYFTDTQYF. In nucleotides, the CDR3 is TGCAGCGTTGGGGGGACTAGCGGGTATTTCACAGATACGCAGTATTTT.

The rearrangement uses TRBV4-1 and TRBJ2-5, with TRBD2 matching over 7 bases. Germline V lookup: CDR1 MGHRA, CDR2 YSYEKL. V gave up 4 bases and J gave up 5 bases; unmatched junction bases: 10. The CDR3 runs to 15 residues. The CDR3 nucleotides read TGCGCCAGCAGCCCCTTTGGGGGGGGAAGGGAGACCCAGTACTTC. It encodes CASSPFGGGRETQYF.

This chain links TRBV19 with TRBJ1-4; a possible D gene is TRBD1 (6 bases). The CDR3 length is 16 residues. CDR1 and CDR2 (germline): LNHDA, SQIVND (reference sequence). V lost 3 bases to trimming and J lost 1 base, with 12 bases between them. CDR3 in DNA: TGTGCCAGTAGTATTGGGCAGGGGCTAACTAATGAAAAACTGTTTTTT. Amino acids: CASSIGQGLTNEKLFF.

This chain joins TRBV7-8 and TRBJ2-1, with D maybe TRBD1 (5 bases). This CDR3 has 16 amino acids. The V end lost 1 base, the J end lost 8 bases, and 18 bases lay between the germline ends. In germline, CDR1 is SGHVS, CDR2 FQNEAQ. The CDR3 nucleotides read TGTGCCAGCAGCTTAGAAGGGGCTAGGAATACCCATGAGCAGTTCTTC. Its translation is CASSLEGARNTHEQFF.